A selection of T cell receptor beta chains follows, all from one sample in a study of blood T cell repertoires in COVID-19. Sequencing used immunoSEQ multiplex PCR; TCRdb keeps in-frame clones, though not all of them. The sample records around 250,000 clones, about 82% being singletons. Source material: peripheral blood. These TCRs come from a woman older than 75 with COVID-19, enrolled during active disease. Both conserved end residues are part of each CDR3. Each record gives: D gene, V gene, clone size, J gene, CDR3 length, CDR3 protein, CDR3 DNA. A D gene is named only where the DNA matches it firmly. Rows may omit the clone size; those that give it use once, few, many or a size class.

TRBD2	TRBV12-5	-	TRBJ2-1	14	CASGASGGAGEQFF	TGTGCTAGTGGAGCTAGCGGGGGGGCGGGCGAGCAGTTCTTC
-	TRBV5-5	-	TRBJ1-5	16	CASSRGPSTDNQPQHF	TGTGCCAGCAGCAGAGGGCCCTCCACCGACAATCAGCCCCAGCATTTT
-	TRBV29-1	-	TRBJ2-5	11	CSVGGEETQYF	TGCAGCGTTGGCGGGGAGGAGACCCAGTACTTC
-	TRBV5-5	-	TRBJ1-5	15	CASSLGQYSNQPQHF	TGTGCCAGCAGCTTGGGGCAGTATAGCAATCAGCCCCAGCATTTT
-	TRBV5-1	-	TRBJ2-7	12	CASSLVSYEQYF	TGCGCCAGCAGCTTGGTATCCTACGAGCAGTACTTC
TRBD2	TRBV4-2	-	TRBJ2-3	15	CASSPLAGGMNTQYF	TGTGCCAGCAGCCCCCTAGCGGGGGGAATGAATACGCAGTATTTT
TRBD1	TRBV4-3	-	TRBJ1-4	15	CASSRDRGTNEKLFF	TGCGCCAGCAGCCGAGACAGGGGAACTAATGAAAAACTGTTTTTT
-	TRBV6-6	-	TRBJ1-6	12	CASNRVNSPLHF	TGTGCCAGCAACAGGGTTAATTCACCCCTCCACTTT
-	TRBV5-1	-	TRBJ2-3	15	CASSLTGASTDTQYF	TGCGCCAGCAGCTTGACAGGTGCTAGCACAGATACGCAGTATTTT
-	TRBV6-6	once	TRBJ1-5	15	CASSSAQGLGQPQHF	TGTGCCAGCAGCTCAGCGCAGGGATTAGGGCAGCCCCAGCATTTT
-	TRBV27	-	TRBJ1-2	16	CASSLLSGGKNYGYTF	TGTGCCAGCAGTTTATTGAGCGGGGGTAAGAACTATGGCTACACCTTC
-	TRBV6-5	-	TRBJ2-2	15	CASRTPSVGDGELFF	TGTGCCAGCAGAACTCCTTCGGTAGGGGACGGGGAGCTGTTTTTT
-	TRBV7-8	-	TRBJ1-1	14	CASSLAQGGTEAFF	TGTGCCAGCAGCTTGGCACAGGGAGGGACTGAAGCTTTCTTT
-	TRBV9	-	TRBJ1-4	15	CASSALRGVGEKLFF	TGTGCCAGCAGCGCCCTCCGGGGGGTTGGTGAAAAACTGTTTTTT
-	TRBV28	-	TRBJ2-7	12	CASRPDSYEQYF	TGTGCCAGCAGGCCTGACAGCTACGAGCAGTACTTC
TRBD1	TRBV5-1	-	TRBJ1-1	15	CASSRTGGVNTEAFF	TGCGCCAGCAGCAGGACAGGGGGGGTGAACACTGAAGCTTTCTTT
-	TRBV7-2	-	TRBJ1-6	12	CASSPYNSPLHF	TGTGCCAGCAGCCCTTATAATTCACCCCTCCACTTT
TRBD1	TRBV6-4	once	TRBJ1-5	17	CASILKTGGMSGQPQHF	TGTGCCAGCATCCTGAAGACAGGGGGCATGTCTGGTCAGCCCCAGCATTTT
TRBD1	TRBV4-1	-	TRBJ1-2	17	CASSQPGAQGVLDGYTF	TGCGCCAGCAGCCAACCAGGGGCGCAGGGGGTTTTAGATGGCTACACCTTC
TRBD1	TRBV28	-	TRBJ1-3	17	CASSLFLTGSGGNTIYF	TGTGCCAGCAGTTTGTTCCTGACAGGGTCAGGTGGAAACACCATATATTTT
-	TRBV28	-	TRBJ1-2	14	CASSPAALNYGYTF	TGTGCCAGCTCCCCGGCGGCCTTAAACTATGGCTACACCTTC
TRBD1	TRBV6-2/TRBV6-3	-	TRBJ1-1	12	CASSNTGVGAFF	TGTGCCAGCAGCAATACAGGGGTGGGAGCTTTCTTT
-	TRBV10-2	-	TRBJ1-3	16	CASTQTPSGSGNTIYF	TGCGCCAGCACCCAAACGCCATCCGGCTCTGGAAACACCATATATTTT
-	TRBV7-5	-	TRBJ2-7	15	CVRSLPGLTGYEQYF	TGTGTCAGAAGCTTGCCGGGACTCACCGGCTACGAGCAGTACTTC
-	TRBV3-1/TRBV3-2	-	TRBJ1-5	15	CASSQDLGRNQPQHF	TGTGCCAGCAGCCAAGATTTGGGGAGAAATCAGCCCCAGCATTTT
TRBD2	TRBV7-8	-	TRBJ2-2	17	CASSRPGGASGTGELFF	TGTGCCAGCAGCCGGCCCGGGGGGGCCTCTGGCACCGGGGAGCTGTTTTTT
TRBD1	TRBV5-5	-	TRBJ2-3	14	CASSLAGTADTQYF	TGTGCCAGCAGCTTGGCCGGGACAGCCGATACGCAGTATTTT
-	TRBV6-5	-	TRBJ1-4	15	CASSYSGQGGEKLFF	TGTGCCAGCAGTTACTCGGGGCAGGGAGGGGAAAAACTGTTTTTT
TRBD1	TRBV6-2/TRBV6-3	-	TRBJ1-1	17	CASSYTDHRGFDTEAFF	TGTGCCAGCAGTTACACCGACCACAGGGGGTTCGACACTGAAGCTTTCTTT
-	TRBV28	-	TRBJ1-6	14	CASSRQGYNSPLHF	TGTGCCAGCAGCCGTCAGGGATATAATTCACCCCTCCACTTT
TRBD1	TRBV28	-	TRBJ1-4	13	CASTLDRVSLPSF	TGTGCCAGCACTTTGGACAGGGTGTCCCTACCCTCTTTT
TRBD2	TRBV7-2	-	TRBJ2-1	15	CASSLGGGGNDEQFF	TGTGCCAGCAGCTTAGGCGGGGGGGGGAATGATGAGCAGTTCTTC
-	TRBV7-2	-	TRBJ1-1	13	CASSQQRNTEAFF	TGTGCCAGCAGCCAACAGAGGAACACTGAAGCTTTCTTT
TRBD2	TRBV5-1	-	TRBJ2-1	18	CASSLLPAGGLGYNEQFF	TGCGCCAGCAGCTTGCTCCCAGCGGGGGGCCTCGGTTACAATGAGCAGTTCTTC
TRBD1	TRBV28	-	TRBJ2-4	16	CASSRQGALAKNIQYF	TGTGCCAGCAGCCGTCAGGGGGCTCTAGCCAAAAACATTCAGTACTTC
-	TRBV10-3	-	TRBJ2-5	14	CAISDPTLRETQYF	TGTGCCATCAGTGATCCTACACTACGAGAGACCCAGTACTTC
TRBD1	TRBV30	-	TRBJ1-5	15	CAWRTQGAGNQPQHF	TGTGCCTGGAGGACCCAGGGGGCGGGCAATCAGCCCCAGCATTTT
TRBD2	TRBV4-2	-	TRBJ2-2	19	CASSQESSGGAGNTGELFF	TGTGCCAGCAGCCAAGAGTCGAGCGGGGGGGCCGGGAACACCGGGGAGCTGTTTTTT
-	TRBV7-9	few	TRBJ1-1	14	CASSLMGSHTEAFF	TGTGCCAGCAGCTTAATGGGCAGTCACACTGAAGCTTTCTTT
-	TRBV6-5	-	TRBJ2-1	11	CASRRSDEQFF	TGTGCCAGCAGACGTTCGGATGAGCAGTTCTTC
TRBD1	TRBV5-1	once	TRBJ2-3	16	CASSKDRSASTDTQYF	TGCGCCAGCAGCAAGGACAGGAGCGCTAGCACAGATACGCAGTATTTT
-	TRBV2	-	TRBJ1-1	13	CASSLGQYTEAFF	TGTGCCAGCAGTCTTGGACAGTACACTGAAGCTTTCTTT
-	TRBV20-1	-	TRBJ1-2	12	CSASSPLYGYTF	TGCAGTGCTAGTTCCCCTCTCTATGGCTACACCTTC
-	TRBV6-5	once	TRBJ1-2	13	CACMSEANYGYTF	TGTGCCTGCATGAGTGAAGCTAACTATGGCTACACCTTC
TRBD1	TRBV18	-	TRBJ1-1	13	CASSGTANTEAFF	TGTGCCAGCTCAGGGACAGCGAACACTGAAGCTTTCTTT
TRBD2	TRBV14	-	TRBJ2-1	15	CASSPGGLNYNEQFF	TGTGCCAGCAGCCCGGGGGGGCTTAATTACAATGAGCAGTTCTTC
-	TRBV14	-	TRBJ2-3	13	CASSQDEADTQYF	TGTGCCAGCAGCCAAGACGAGGCAGATACGCAGTATTTT
-	TRBV10-3	-	TRBJ2-5	13	CAISPGLQETQYF	TGTGCCATCAGTCCGGGACTCCAAGAGACCCAGTACTTC
TRBD1	TRBV6-6	-	TRBJ1-6	17	CASSLLRGAGGNSPLHF	TGTGCCAGCAGTCTCTTAAGAGGGGCAGGGGGTAATTCACCCCTCCACTTT